This TCR beta chain is from a study of memory CD4+ T cells and cytomegalovirus serostatus. Study conclusions and caveats: Repertoires predicted CMV serostatus with median bootstrapped AUC of approximately 0.95. About 40% of the 164 known CMV-associated TCRbeta sequences appeared in CD4+ memory. Suggested: most of the CMV-linked TCR signature lies in CD4+ memory cells.

Original processing notes: Out-of-frame sequences were removed, leaving 2,000,000 or so distinct TCRbeta sequences. Clones were sequenced by immunoSEQ multiplex PCR, and TCRdb holds only the in-frame ones, with some missing. V, J and clone size are those of that table, while D and trimming were read from the DNA. The table has tens of thousands of clones, around 80% seen once. Worth noting for this clone: Its antigen is not identified.

Germline assignment: CDR1 MDHEN and CDR2 SYDVKM. Trimming pared 4 bases from V and 5 bases from J, leaving 17 bases between. This CDR3 comprises 15 residues. Single viable CD3+CD4+CD8-CD45RO+ cells were sorted as the memory CD4+ T cells. The J gene is TRBJ2-5, the V gene TRBV28, with D perhaps matching TRBD2 (6 bases). The clonotype originates from an adult in good health and CMV-seronegative. Sequencing input: memory CD4+ T cells from blood. The CDR3 here is CASSSRGFKMETQYF. CDR3 nucleotide sequence: TGTGCCAGCAGTTCACGGGGGTTTAAGATGGAGACCCAGTACTTC.